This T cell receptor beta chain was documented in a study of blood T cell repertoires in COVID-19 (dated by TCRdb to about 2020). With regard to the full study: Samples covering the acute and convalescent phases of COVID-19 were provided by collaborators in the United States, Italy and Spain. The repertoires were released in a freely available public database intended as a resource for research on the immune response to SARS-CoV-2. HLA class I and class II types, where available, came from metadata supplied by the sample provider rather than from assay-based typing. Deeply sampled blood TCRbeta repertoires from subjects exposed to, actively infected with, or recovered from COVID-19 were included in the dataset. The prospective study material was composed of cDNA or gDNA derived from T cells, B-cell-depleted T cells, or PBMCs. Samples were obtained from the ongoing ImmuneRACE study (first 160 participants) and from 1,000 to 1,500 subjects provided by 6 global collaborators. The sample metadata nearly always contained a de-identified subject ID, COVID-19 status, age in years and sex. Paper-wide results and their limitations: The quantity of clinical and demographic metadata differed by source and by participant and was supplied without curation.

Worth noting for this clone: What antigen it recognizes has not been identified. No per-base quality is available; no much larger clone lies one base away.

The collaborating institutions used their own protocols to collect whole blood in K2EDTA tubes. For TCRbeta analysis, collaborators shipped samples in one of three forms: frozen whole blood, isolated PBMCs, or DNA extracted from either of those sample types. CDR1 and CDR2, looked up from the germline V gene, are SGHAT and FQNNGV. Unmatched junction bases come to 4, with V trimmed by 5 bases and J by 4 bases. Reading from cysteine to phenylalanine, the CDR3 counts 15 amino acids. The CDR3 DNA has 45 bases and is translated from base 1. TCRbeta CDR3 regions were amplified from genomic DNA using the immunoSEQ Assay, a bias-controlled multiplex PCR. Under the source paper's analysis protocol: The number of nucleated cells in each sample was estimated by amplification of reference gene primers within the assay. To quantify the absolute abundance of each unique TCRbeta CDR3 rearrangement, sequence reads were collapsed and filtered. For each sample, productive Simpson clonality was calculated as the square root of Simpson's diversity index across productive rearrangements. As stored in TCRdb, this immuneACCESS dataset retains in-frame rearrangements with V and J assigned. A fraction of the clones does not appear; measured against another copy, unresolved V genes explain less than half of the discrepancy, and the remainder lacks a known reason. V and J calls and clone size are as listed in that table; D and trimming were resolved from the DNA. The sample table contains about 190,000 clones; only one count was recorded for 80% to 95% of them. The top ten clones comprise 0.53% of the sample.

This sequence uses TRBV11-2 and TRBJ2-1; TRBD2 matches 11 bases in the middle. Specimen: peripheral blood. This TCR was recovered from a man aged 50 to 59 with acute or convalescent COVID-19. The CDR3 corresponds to CASSHSGGAYNEQFF. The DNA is TGTGCCAGCAGCCATAGCGGGGGGGCTTACAATGAGCAGTTCTTC.